The 9 T cell receptor beta chains listed next were all sequenced from one sample in a study of blood T cell repertoires in COVID-19 (dated by TCRdb to the early 2020s). The method was the immunoSEQ multiplex PCR assay. Imported from immuneACCESS, the table was reduced by TCRdb to in-frame sequences with V and J called. These copies leave out some clones; in studies compared against another copy, an unresolved V gene accounts for under half, and the cause of the remainder is not known. Counted in this sample were about 220,000 clones; around 84% of them appeared once. Clones ranked in the top ten supply just under 20% of the sample. The source material was peripheral blood. These receptors came from a man under 40 with active or convalescent COVID-19.

The V gene is TRBV9, the J gene TRBJ1-2; 9 nucleotides agree with TRBD1. Trimming cost V 0 bases and J 4 bases; bases outside gene matches: 4. The germline V gene encodes CDR1 SGDLS and CDR2 YYNGEE. CDR3 length equals 15 residues. The CDR3 DNA follows: TGTGCCAGCAGCGTAGAGGGACAGGGAGTCTATGGCTACACCTTC. Protein: CASSVEGQGVYGYTF.

The rearrangement uses TRBV6-2 or TRBV6-3 and TRBJ2-2; perhaps TRBD1 as D (5 bases). CDR3 length: 15 residues. The germline CDR1 and CDR2 sequences are MNHEY and SVGEGT. With 2 bases removed from V and 5 bases from J, the gap between germline ends came to 12 bases. The CDR3 DNA is TGTGCCAGCAGTTACGTCCTTCAGGGTACCGGGGAGCTGTTTTTT. It encodes CASSYVLQGTGELFF.

The chain joins TRBV7-5 to TRBJ1-6. TRBV7-5 is a pseudogene segment. The CDR3 is 19 residues long. In DNA form, the CDR3 reads TGTGTCAGAAGCTTAGTTCCCAACCCGGGGGTTAAGTCGAATTCACCCCTCCACTTT. Encoded protein: CVRSLVPNPGVKSNSPLHF.

The chain uses TRBV11-3 and TRBJ1-1, with 9 bases matching TRBD1. Germline V gene lookup returns CDR1 SGHNT and CDR2 YENEEA. V shed 5 bases and J 4 bases; nucleotides not matched to a gene: 2. The length of the CDR3 is 13 residues. In DNA form, the CDR3 reads TGTGCCAGCAGCACAGGGGGCTTCACTGAAGCTTTCTTT. Translated: CASSTGGFTEAFF. The full variable domain, in which reference TRBV11-3 and TRBJ1-1 provide the parts outside the CDR3, is EAGVVQSPRYKIIEKKQPVAFWCNPISGHNTLYWYLQNLGQGPELLIRYENEEAVDDSQLPKDRFSAERLKGVDSTLKIQPAELGDSAVYLCASSTGGFTEAFFGQGTRLTVV.

This sequence joins TRBV19 and TRBJ1-5; a possible D gene is TRBD1 (6 bases). The CDR3 covers 13 residues. Trimming removed 7 bases at V and 5 bases at J, with 12 bases between. Germline assignment: CDR1 LNHDA and CDR2 SQIVND (reference sequence). In DNA form, the CDR3 reads TGTGCCAGTATAGGCAGGGGCCATCAGCCCCAGCATTTT. It encodes CASIGRGHQPQHF. The full variable domain, in which reference TRBV19 and TRBJ1-5 provide the parts outside the CDR3, is DGGITQSPKYLFRKEGQNVTLSCEQNLNHDAMYWYRQDPGQGLRLIYYSQIVNDFQKGDIAEGYSVSREKKESFPLTVTSAQKNPTAFYLCASIGRGHQPQHFGDGTRLSIL.

The V gene is TRBV18, the J gene TRBJ1-2, with 8 nucleotides matching TRBD1. CDR3 length: 15 amino acids. V lost 2 bases and J lost 4; bases outside the gene matches: 6. The germline CDR1 and CDR2 sequences are KGHSH and LQKENI. The CDR3 reads CASSPFGQGSYGYTF. DNA for the CDR3: TGTGCCAGCTCACCATTTGGACAGGGTTCCTATGGCTACACCTTC. The full variable domain, in which reference TRBV18 and TRBJ1-2 provide the parts outside the CDR3, is NAGVMQNPRHLVRRRGQEARLRCSPMKGHSHVYWYRQLPEEGLKFMVYLQKENIIDESGMPKERFSAEFPKEGPSILRIQQVVRGDSAAYFCASSPFGQGSYGYTFGSGTRLTVV.

The J gene is TRBJ1-1, the V gene TRBV7-9, with no clear D. This CDR3 region has 14 residues. Germline V gene data show CDR1 as SEHNR and CDR2 as FQNEAQ (reference sequence). The V end lost 4 bases, the J end lost 4 bases, and 13 bases lay between the germline ends. The CDR3 loop is CASSWEGGGTEAFF. The CDR3 DNA reads TGTGCCAGCAGCTGGGAGGGAGGAGGCACTGAAGCTTTCTTT.

The V call is TRBV19, the J call TRBJ1-6, with D unresolved. Germline-derived CDR1 and CDR2 are LNHDA and SQIVND (reference sequence). V gave up 3 bases and J gave up 7 bases, with 10 bases separating them. This CDR3 comprises 14 residues. The CDR3 DNA is TGTGCCAGTAGTATTCGGGGTAACAATTCACCCCTCCACTTT. It encodes CASSIRGNNSPLHF.

The rearrangement joins TRBV6-6 to TRBJ2-1; D remains ambiguous. CDR1 is MNHNY, CDR2 SVGAGI, per germline (reference sequence). The V end lost 6 bases, the J end lost 15 bases, and 15 bases lay between the germline ends. This CDR3 contains 11 residues. CDR3 residues: CASSLPPGLFF. CDR3 DNA: TGTGCCAGCAGCCTCCCTCCGGGTTTGTTCTTC.